The text below deals with one T cell receptor beta chain. Its specificity is not known. Researchers report isolating at least 6 million PBMCs per sample. The data derive from a study of blood T cells in healthy people across ages. General observations from the study: Naive and antigen-experienced cells could not be conclusively compared, given unsorted PBMCs.

V lost 0 bases to trimming and J lost 8 bases, with 7 bases between them. CDR1 and CDR2 (germline): MGHRA, YSYEKL. The CDR3 length is 12 residues. Together with a sample-barcoded 5' primer, a J-beta primer mix was included in a second PCR lasting roughly 6 to 12 cycles. Each cDNA was tagged by a template-switch adaptor containing 12 random nucleotides. Sequencing yielded, for each sample, at least 3 million paired-end reads carrying CDR3. Using its own MiXCR run on the 5' RACE reads, TCRdb lists one record per CDR3 protein. The table records 1.8 million or so distinct CDR3 sequences, roughly two fifths of them present only once.

V gene TRBV4-1 combines with J gene TRBJ1-2; no clear D gene. The origin of this receptor is a human donor in good health. Sequences were obtained from blood. The CDR3 bases are TGCGCCAGCAGCCAAGAGTACGGGGGCTACACCTTC. It translates to CASSQEYGGYTF.